This T cell receptor delta chain was observed in a study of gamma delta lymphoproliferative disorders and STAT genes. Looking at the study overall: At least 50 ng of genomic DNA went into each LymphoTrack Dx TCRG Assay library. The EuroClonality-NGS protocol was used to prepare delta libraries.

CDR1 is TSWWSYY, CDR2 QGS, per germline. This CDR3 is 22 amino acids long. Sequencing used genomic DNA taken from PBMCs of patients and controls. TCRdb re-analyzed the multiplex PCR reads via CATT. The data show 1,500 to 2,000 delta-chain clones, 1.5% to 2% seen once. Concerning this clone itself: A far larger clone is off by one base, so a read error is likely. Other DNA sequences in this sample translate to the same CDR3.

The origin of this receptor is a human donor in good health. Sequencing was done on a sample of blood. The genes are TRDV1 and TRDJ1; D is unclear. The CDR3 coding sequence is TGTGCTCTTGGGGCACTGCCTCGTTCGTCTCCCCGGGTGACTGTGTACACCGACAAACTCATCTTT. Translated: CALGALPRSSPRVTVYTDKLIF.